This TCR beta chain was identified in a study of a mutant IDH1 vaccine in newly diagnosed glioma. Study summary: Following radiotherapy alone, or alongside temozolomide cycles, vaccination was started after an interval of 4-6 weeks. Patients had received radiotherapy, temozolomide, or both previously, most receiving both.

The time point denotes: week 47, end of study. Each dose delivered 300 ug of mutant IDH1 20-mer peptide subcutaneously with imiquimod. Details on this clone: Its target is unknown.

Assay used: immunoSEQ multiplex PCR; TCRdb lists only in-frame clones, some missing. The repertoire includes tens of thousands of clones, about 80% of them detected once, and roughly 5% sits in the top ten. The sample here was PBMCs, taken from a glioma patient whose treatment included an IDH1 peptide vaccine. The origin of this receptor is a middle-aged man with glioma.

The CDR3 nucleotides read TGTGCCAGCAGCCGACTGGGGATGTGGAATCAGCCCCAGCATTTT. This gives the protein CASSRLGMWNQPQHF. The chain joins TRBV6-1 to TRBJ1-5; D unresolved. The CDR3 sequence is 15 residues long. Trimming pared 6 bases from V and 4 bases from J, leaving 16 bases between. Looked up from germline, CDR1 is MNHNS and CDR2 is SASEGT.